The next 8 T cell receptor beta chains were all read from a single sample in a study of blood T cell repertoires in COVID-19. The table came from immunoSEQ multiplex PCR; TCRdb's copy has only in-frame clones and leaves some out. The table records about 42,000 clones, about 82% of them present only once. Input material: peripheral blood. The source of these receptors is a man aged 50-60 years with active COVID-19.

This clone was found once. The rearrangement joins TRBV2 to TRBJ2-7; 7 bases fit TRBD1. The CDR3 totals 13 residues. Trimming removed 6 bases from V and 0 bases from J; junction bases left unmatched: 2. CDR1 and CDR2 (germline): SNHLY, FYNNEI. For the CDR3, the DNA is TGTGCCAGCAGCCGGGACAGCTCCTACGAGCAGTACTTC. This encodes CASSRDSSYEQYF.

The rearrangement joins TRBV6-5 to TRBJ1-2, with D possibly matching TRBD1 (5 bases). The ends were cut back, 6 bases at V and 8 bases at J, with 16 bases in the middle. Germline V gene lookup returns CDR1 MNHEY and CDR2 SVGAGI. The CDR3 consists of 13 residues. The CDR3 spells CASRRTGTLGYTF. CDR3 DNA sequence: TGTGCCAGCAGACGAACAGGAACCCTGGGCTACACCTTC.

The chain is built from TRBV20-1 and TRBJ2-7; the D is unclear. The V end was cut by 3 bases, the J end by 1 base, with 7 bases between. CDR1 is DFQATT and CDR2 is SNEGSKA in the germline V gene (reference sequence). This CDR3 spans 12 amino acids. The CDR3 sequence is CSASTGSYEQYF. The CDR3 DNA follows: TGCAGTGCTAGTACGGGTTCCTACGAGCAGTACTTC.

The chain recombines TRBV2 with TRBJ1-6, with D perhaps matching TRBD1 (5 bases). V was trimmed by 0 bases and J by 10 bases, leaving 13 bases between them. The CDR3 sequence is 15 residues long. Per the germline V gene, CDR1 is SNHLY and CDR2 is FYNNEI. CDR3: CASSEAGLDISPLHF. DNA of the CDR3: TGTGCCAGCAGTGAAGCGGGGCTGGACATCTCACCCCTCCACTTT.

V is TRBV5-1 and J is TRBJ2-5; the match to TRBD2 covers 7 bases. The germline gives CDR1 SGHRS, CDR2 YFSETQ. The CDR3 has 11 amino acids. With 4 bases clipped from V and 12 bases from J, the junction kept 6 bases outside the gene matches. The CDR3 here is CASSPGTTKYF. The CDR3, as DNA: TGCGCCAGCAGCCCGGGGACTACCAAGTACTTC.

This chain joins TRBV19 and TRBJ2-2; tentative D call: TRBD2 (6 bases). Trimming left V 5 bases short and J 2 bases short, with 15 bases between. Germline V gives CDR1 LNHDA, CDR2 SQIVND (reference sequence). This CDR3 spans 16 amino acids. The chain's CDR3 is CASSRGWNINTGELFF. The DNA of the CDR3 is TGTGCCAGTAGTCGGGGGTGGAATATTAACACCGGGGAGCTGTTTTTT.

This clone has just one count. This chain links TRBV19 with TRBJ1-5; D remains unclear. Looked up from germline, CDR1 is LNHDA and CDR2 is SQIVND (reference sequence). CDR3 length: 12 amino acids. Trimming cost V 5 bases and J 6 bases, with 8 bases left between them. In DNA form, the CDR3 reads TGTGCCAGTAGTCCCCTCCTTCAGCCCCAGCATTTT. Its translation is CASSPLLQPQHF.

CDR3 region: CASSLWPGSQTQYF. The CDR3 bases are TGTGCCAGCAGTTTATGGCCGGGATCTCAGACCCAGTACTTC. The chain has TRBV27 and TRBJ2-5, with a possible D match to TRBD2 (5 bases). The germline V and J ends were trimmed by 1 base and 6 bases, with 12 bases remaining between them. There are 14 residues in the CDR3. CDR1 is MNHEY, CDR2 SMNVEV, per germline (reference sequence).